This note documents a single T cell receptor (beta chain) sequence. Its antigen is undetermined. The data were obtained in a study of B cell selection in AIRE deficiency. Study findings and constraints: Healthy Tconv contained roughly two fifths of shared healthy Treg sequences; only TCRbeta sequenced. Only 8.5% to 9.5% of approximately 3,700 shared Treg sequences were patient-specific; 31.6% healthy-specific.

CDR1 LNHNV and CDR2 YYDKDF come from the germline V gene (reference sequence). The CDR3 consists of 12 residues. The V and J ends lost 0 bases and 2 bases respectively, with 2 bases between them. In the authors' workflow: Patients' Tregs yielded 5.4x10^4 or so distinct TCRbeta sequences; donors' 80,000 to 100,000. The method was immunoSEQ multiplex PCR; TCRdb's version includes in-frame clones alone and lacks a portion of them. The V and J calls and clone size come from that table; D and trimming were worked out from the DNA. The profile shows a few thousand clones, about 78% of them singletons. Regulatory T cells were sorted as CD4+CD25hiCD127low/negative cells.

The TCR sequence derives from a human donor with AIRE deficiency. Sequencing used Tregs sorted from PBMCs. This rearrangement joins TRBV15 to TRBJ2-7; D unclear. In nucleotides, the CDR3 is TGTGCCACCAGCAGAGACACCTACGAGCAGTACTTC. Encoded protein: CATSRDTYEQYF.